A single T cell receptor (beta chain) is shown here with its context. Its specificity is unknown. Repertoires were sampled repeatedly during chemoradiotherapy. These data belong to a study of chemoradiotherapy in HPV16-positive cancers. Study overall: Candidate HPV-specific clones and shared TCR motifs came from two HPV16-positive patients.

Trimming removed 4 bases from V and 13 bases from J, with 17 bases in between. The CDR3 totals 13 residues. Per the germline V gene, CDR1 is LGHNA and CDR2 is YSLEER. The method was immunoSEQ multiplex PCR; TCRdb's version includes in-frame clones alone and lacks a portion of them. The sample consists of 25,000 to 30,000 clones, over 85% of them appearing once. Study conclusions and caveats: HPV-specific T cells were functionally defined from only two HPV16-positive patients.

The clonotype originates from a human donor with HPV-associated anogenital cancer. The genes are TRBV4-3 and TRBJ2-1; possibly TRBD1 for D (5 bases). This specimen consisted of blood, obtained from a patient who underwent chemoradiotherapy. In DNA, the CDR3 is TGCGCCAGCAGCCCCCTGGGGCCTCTGGACCAGTTCTTC. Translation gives CASSPLGPLDQFF.